This note documents a single T cell receptor (beta chain) sequence. The data stem from a study of CD8 T cells in Susac syndrome. The V gene lost 1 base and the J gene lost 3 bases, with 7 bases spanning the gap. Germline V lookup: CDR1 KGHSH, CDR2 LQKENI. The CDR3 consists of 13 residues. Negative isolation yielded CD8+ and CD4+ T cells; FACS enriched TEMRA cells. Reverse transcription of about 0.45 to 1 ug RNA was performed with random hexamers. TCRdb processed the immunoSEQ multiplex PCR reads anew with MiXCR; each CDR3 protein has one entry. This table has 170,000 or so distinct CDR3 sequences, roughly 95% appearing once.

The chain couples TRBV18 to TRBJ2-7; no firm D call. The sample taken for sequencing was CD4+ T cells from PBMCs. The TCR sequence derives from a human donor with Susac syndrome. The DNA of the CDR3 is TGTGCCAGCTCACCACGGCAGAGCTACGAGCAGTACTTC. Translating it yields CASSPRQSYEQYF. The variable domain in full, completed from reference TRBV18 and TRBJ2-7, reads NAGVMQNPRHLVRRRGQEARLRCSPMKGHSHVYWYRQLPEEGLKFMVYLQKENIIDESGMPKERFSAEFPKEGPSILRIQQVVRGDSAAYFCASSPRQSYEQYFGPGTRLTVT.